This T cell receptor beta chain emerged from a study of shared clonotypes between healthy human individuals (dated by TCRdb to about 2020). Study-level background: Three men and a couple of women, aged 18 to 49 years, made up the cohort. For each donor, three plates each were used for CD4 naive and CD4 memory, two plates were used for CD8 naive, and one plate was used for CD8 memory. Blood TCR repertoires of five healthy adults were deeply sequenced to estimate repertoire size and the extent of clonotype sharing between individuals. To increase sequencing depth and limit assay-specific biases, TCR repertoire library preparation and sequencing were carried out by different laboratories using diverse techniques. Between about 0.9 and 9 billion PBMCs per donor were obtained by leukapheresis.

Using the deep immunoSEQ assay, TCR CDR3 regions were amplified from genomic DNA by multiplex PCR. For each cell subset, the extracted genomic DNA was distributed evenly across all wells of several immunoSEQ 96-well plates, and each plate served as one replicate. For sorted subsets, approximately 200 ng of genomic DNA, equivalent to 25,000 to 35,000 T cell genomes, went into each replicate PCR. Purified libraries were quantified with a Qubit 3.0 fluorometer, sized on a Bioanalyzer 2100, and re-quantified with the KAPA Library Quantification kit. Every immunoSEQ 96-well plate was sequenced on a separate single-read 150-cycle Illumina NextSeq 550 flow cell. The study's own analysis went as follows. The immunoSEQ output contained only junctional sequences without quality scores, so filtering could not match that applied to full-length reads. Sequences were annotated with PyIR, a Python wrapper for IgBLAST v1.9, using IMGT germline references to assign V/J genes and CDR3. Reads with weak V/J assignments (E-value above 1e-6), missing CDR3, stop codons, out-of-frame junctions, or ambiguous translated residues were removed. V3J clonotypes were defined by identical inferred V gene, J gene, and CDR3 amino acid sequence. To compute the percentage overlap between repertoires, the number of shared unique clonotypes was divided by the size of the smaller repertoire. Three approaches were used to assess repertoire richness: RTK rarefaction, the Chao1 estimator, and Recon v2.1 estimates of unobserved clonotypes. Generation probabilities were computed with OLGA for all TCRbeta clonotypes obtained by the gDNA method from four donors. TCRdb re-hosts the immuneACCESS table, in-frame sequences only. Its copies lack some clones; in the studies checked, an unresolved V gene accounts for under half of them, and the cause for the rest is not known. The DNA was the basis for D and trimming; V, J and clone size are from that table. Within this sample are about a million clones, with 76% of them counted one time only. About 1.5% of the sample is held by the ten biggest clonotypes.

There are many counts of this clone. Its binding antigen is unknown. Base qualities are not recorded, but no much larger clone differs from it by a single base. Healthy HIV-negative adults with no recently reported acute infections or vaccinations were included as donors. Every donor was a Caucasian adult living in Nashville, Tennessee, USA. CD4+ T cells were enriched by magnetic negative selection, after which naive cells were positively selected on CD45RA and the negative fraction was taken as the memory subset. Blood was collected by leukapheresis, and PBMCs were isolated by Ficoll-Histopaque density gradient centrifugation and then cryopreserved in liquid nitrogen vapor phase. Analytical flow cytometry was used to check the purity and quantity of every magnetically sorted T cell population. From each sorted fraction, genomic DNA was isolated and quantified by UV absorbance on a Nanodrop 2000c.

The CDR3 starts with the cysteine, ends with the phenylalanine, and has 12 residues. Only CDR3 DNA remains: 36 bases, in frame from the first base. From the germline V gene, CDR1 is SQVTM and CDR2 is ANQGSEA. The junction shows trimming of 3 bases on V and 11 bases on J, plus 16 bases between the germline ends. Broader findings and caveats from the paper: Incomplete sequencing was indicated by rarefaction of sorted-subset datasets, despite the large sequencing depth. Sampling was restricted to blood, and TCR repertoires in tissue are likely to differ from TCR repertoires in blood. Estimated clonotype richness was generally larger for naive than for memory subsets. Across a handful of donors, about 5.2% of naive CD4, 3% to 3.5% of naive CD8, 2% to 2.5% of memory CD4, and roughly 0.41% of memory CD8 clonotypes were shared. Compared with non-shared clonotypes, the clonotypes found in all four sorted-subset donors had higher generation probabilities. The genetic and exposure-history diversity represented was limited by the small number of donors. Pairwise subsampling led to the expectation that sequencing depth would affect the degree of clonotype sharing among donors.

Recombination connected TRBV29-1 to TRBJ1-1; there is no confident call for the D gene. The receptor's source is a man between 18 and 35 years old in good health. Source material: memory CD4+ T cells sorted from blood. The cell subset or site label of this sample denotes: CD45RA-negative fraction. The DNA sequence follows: TGCAGCGTTGATCGAGCCACCACCGGGGCTTTCTTT. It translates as CSVDRATTGAFF.